This T cell receptor (beta chain) was obtained from a study of cytomegalovirus exposure and HLA in healthy donors. Study observations and caveats: Rarity held for most TCR sequences, but there were some public TCRs that occurred in many donors. It was reported that the classifier diagnosed cytomegalovirus status with high specificity and sensitivity in both the original and validation cohorts.

Trimming removed 6 bases from V and 5 bases from J; junction bases left unmatched: 5. The germline V gene encodes CDR1 MDHEN and CDR2 SYDVKM. The CDR3 sequence is 14 residues long. Both 60 Vbeta primers and 13 Jbeta primers went into the PCR. Repertoires were generated with immunoSEQ multiplex PCR, while TCRdb's copy carries only in-frame clones and drops some. The sample lists about 67,000 clones, over 70% occurring once. Unrecorded immune exposures were likely, despite nominal health at sampling. Points on this clone: The antigen is unknown.

The rearrangement uses TRBV28 and TRBJ1-5, with TRBD1 matching 9 bases. This receptor was identified in a man aged 60 to 69 in good health and CMV-seropositive. Sequenced material: PBMCs. This chain's CDR3 is CASSPGTGHQPQHF. The CDR3, as DNA: TGTGCCAGCAGCCCCGGGACAGGGCATCAGCCCCAGCATTTT.